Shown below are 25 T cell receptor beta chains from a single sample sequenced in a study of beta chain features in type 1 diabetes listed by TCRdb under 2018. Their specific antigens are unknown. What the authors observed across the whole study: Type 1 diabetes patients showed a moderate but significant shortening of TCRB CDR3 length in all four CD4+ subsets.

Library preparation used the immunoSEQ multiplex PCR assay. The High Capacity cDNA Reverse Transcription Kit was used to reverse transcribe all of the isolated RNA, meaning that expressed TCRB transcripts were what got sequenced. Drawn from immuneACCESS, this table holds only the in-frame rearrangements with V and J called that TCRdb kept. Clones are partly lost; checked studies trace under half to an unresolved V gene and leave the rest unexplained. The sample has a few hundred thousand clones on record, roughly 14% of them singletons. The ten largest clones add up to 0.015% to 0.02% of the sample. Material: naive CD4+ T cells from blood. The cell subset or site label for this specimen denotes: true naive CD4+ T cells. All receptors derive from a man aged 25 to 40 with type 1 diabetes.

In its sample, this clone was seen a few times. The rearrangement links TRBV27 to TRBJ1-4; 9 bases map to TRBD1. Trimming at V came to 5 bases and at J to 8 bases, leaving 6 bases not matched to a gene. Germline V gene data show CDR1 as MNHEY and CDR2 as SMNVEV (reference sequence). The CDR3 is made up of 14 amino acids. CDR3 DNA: TGTGCCAGCAGTCCCCGGACAGGGGTGGAAAAACTGTTTTTT. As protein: CASSPRTGVEKLFF.

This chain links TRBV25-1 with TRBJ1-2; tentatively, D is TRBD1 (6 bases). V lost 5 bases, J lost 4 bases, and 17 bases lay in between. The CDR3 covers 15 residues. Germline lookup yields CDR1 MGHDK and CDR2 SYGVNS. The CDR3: CASSTPGGGLYGYTF. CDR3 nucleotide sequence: TGTGCCAGCAGTACCCCGGGAGGGGGACTCTATGGCTACACCTTC.

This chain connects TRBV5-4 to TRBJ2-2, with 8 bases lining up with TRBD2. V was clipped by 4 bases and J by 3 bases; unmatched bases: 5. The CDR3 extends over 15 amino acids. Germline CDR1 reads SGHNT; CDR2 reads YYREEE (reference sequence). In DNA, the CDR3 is TGTGCCAGCAGCCGTAGCGGGACTTACACCGGGGAGCTGTTTTTT. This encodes CASSRSGTYTGELFF.

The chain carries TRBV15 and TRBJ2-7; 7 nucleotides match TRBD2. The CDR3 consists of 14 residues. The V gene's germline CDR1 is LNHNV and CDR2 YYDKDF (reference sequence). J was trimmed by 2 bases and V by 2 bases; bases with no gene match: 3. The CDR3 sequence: CATSRTLATYEQYF. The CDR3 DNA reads TGTGCCACCAGCAGAACACTAGCGACCTACGAGCAGTACTTC.

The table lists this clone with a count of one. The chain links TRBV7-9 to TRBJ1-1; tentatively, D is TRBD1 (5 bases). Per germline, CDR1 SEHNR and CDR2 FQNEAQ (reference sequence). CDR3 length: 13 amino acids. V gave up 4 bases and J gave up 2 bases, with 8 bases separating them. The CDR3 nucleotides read TGTGCCAGCAGCTACAGGTCCAACACTGAAGCTTTCTTT. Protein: CASSYRSNTEAFF.

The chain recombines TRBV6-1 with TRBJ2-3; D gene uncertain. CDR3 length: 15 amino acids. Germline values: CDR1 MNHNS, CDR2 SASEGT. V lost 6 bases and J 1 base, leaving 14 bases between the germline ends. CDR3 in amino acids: CASRMVSVRTDTQYF. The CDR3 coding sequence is TGTGCCAGCAGAATGGTCAGCGTGCGCACAGATACGCAGTATTTT.

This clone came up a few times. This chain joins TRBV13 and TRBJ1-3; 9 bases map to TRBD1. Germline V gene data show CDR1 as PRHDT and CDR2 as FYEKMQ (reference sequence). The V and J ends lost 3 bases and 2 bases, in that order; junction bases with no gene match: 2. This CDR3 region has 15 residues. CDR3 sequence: CASSFHRGPGNTIYF. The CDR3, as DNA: TGTGCCAGCAGCTTCCACAGGGGGCCTGGAAACACCATATATTTT.

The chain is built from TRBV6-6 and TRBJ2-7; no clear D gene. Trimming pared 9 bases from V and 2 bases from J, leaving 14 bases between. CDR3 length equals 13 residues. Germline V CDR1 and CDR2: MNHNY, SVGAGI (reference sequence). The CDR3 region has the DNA TGTGCCAGTTCCCGTGAGCGCACCTACGAGCAGTACTTC. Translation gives CASSRERTYEQYF.

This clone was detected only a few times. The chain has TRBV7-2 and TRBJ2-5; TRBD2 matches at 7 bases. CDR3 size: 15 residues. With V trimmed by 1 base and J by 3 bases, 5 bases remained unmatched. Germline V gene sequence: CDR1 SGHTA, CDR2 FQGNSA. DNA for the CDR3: TGTGCCAGCAGCTTAGGTCTAGCGGCCGAAGAGACCCAGTACTTC. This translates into CASSLGLAAEETQYF. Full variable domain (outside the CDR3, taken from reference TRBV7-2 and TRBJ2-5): GAGVSQSPSNKVTEKGKDVELRCDPISGHTALYWYRQSLGQGLEFLIYFQGNSAPDKSGLPSDRFSAERTGGSVSTLTIQRTQQEDSAVYLCASSLGLAAEETQYFGPGTRLLVL.

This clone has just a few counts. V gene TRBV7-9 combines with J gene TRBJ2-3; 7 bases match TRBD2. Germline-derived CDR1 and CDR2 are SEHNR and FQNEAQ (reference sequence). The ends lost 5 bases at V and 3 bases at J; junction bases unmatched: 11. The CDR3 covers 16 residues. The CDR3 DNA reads TGTGCCAGCAGCCCGCTCCTGCGGGGGAGGACAGATACGCAGTATTTT. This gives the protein CASSPLLRGRTDTQYF.

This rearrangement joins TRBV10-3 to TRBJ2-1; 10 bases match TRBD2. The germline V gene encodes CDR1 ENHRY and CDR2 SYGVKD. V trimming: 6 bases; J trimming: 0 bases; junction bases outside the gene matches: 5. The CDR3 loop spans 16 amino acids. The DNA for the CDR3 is TGTGCCATCAGCGATTGGACTAGCGGCTCCTACAATGAGCAGTTCTTC. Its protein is CAISDWTSGSYNEQFF.

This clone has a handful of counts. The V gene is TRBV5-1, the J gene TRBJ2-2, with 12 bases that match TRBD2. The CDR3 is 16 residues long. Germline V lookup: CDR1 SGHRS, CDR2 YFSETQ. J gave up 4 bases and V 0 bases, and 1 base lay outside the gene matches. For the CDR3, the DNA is TGCGCCAGCAGCTTGGCACTAGCGGGGGGCACCGGGGAGCTGTTTTTT. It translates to CASSLALAGGTGELFF.

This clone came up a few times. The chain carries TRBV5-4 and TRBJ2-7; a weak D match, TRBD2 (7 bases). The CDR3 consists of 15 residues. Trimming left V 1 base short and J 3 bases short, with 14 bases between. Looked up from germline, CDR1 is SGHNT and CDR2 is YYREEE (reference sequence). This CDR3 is CASSLLGEGDYEQYF. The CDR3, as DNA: TGTGCCAGCAGCTTGTTGGGGGAGGGGGACTACGAGCAGTACTTC. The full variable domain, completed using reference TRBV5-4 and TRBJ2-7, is ETGVTQSPTHLIKTRGQQVTLRCSSQSGHNTVSWYQQALGQGPQFIFQYYREEENGRGNFPPRFSGLQFPNYSSELNVNALELDDSALYLCASSLLGEGDYEQYFGPGTRLTVT.

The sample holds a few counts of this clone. CDR3 bases: TGTGCCAGCAGTTACCGGGGGGGAGGCTACACCTTC. This gives the protein CASSYRGGGYTF. The chain is built from TRBV6-5 and TRBJ1-2, with TRBD1 as a possible D gene (5 bases). The ends were cut back, 2 bases at V and 8 bases at J, with 9 bases in the middle. The CDR3 spans 12 residues. Germline V gene lookup returns CDR1 MNHEY and CDR2 SVGAGI.

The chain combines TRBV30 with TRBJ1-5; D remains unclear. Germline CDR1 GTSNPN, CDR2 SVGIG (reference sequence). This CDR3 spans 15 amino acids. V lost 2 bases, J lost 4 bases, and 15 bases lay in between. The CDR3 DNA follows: TGTGCCTGGAGTCGTGGAGGGCAGGAAAATCAGCCCCAGCATTTT. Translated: CAWSRGGQENQPQHF.

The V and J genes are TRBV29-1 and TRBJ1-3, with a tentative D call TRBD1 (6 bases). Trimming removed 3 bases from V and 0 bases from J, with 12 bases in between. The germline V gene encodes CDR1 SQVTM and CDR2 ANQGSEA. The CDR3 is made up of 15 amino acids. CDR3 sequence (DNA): TGCAGCGTTGATGACAGGAAGAGCTCTGGAAACACCATATATTTT. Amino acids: CSVDDRKSSGNTIYF. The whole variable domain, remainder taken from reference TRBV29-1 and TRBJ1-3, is SAVISQKPSRDICQRGTSLTIQCQVDSQVTMMFWYRQQPGQSLTLIATANQGSEATYESGFVIDKFPISRPNLTFSTLTVSNMSPEDSSIYLCSVDDRKSSGNTIYFGEGSWLTVV.

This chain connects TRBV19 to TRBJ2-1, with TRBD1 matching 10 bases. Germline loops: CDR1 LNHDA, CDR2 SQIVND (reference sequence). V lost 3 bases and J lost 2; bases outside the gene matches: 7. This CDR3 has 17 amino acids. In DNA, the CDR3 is TGTGCCAGTAGTATTTATGGGACAGGGGATGCCTACAATGAGCAGTTCTTC. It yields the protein CASSIYGTGDAYNEQFF.

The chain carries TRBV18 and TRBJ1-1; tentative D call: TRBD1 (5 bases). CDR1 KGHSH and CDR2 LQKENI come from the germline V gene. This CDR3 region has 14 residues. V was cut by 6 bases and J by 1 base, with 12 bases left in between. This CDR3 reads CASSEGRTNTEAFF. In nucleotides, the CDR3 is TGTGCCAGCTCGGAGGGACGGACGAACACTGAAGCTTTCTTT.

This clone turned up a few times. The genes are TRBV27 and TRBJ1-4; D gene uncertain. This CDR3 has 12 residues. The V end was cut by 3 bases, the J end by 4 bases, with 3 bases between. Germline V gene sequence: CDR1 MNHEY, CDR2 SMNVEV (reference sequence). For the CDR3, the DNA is TGTGCCAGCAGTTTTCGTAATGAAAAACTGTTTTTT. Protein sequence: CASSFRNEKLFF.

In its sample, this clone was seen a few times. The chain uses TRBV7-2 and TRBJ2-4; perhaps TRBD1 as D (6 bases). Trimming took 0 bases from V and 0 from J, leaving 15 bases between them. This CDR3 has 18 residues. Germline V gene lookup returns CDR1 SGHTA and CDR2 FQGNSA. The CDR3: CASSLAYLDSLAKNIQYF. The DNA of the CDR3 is TGTGCCAGCAGCTTAGCGTATTTGGACAGCTTAGCCAAAAACATTCAGTACTTC.

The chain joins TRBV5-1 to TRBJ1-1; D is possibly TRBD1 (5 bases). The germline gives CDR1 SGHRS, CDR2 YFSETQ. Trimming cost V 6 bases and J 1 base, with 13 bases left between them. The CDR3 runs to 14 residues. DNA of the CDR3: TGCGCCAGCACCCTATTAGGGGAGAACACTGAAGCTTTCTTT. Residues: CASTLLGENTEAFF.

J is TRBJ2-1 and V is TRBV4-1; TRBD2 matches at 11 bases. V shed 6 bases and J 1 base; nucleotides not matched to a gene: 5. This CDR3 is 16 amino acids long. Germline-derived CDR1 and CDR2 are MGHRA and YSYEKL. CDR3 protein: CASRDPSGRSYNEQFF. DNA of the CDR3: TGCGCCAGCAGAGACCCTAGCGGGAGGTCCTACAATGAGCAGTTCTTC.

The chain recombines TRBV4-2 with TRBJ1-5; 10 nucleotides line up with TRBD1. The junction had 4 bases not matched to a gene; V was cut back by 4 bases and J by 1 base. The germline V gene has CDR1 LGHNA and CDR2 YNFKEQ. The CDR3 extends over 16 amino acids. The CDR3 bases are TGTGCCAGCAGCCTCTCGGACAGGGGGAGCAATCAGCCCCAGCATTTT. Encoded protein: CASSLSDRGSNQPQHF.

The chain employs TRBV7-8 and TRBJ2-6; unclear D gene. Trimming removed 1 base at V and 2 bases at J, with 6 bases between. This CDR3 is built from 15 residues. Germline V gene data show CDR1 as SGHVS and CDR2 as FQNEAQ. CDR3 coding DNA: TGTGCCAGCAGCTTAGGCGGCGCTGGGGCCAACGTCCTGACTTTC. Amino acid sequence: CASSLGGAGANVLTF.

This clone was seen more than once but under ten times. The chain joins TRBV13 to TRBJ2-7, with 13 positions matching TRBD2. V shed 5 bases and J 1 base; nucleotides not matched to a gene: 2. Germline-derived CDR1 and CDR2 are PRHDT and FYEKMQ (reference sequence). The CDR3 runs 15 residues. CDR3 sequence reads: CASSEGLAGSYEQYF. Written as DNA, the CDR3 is TGTGCCAGCAGCGAGGGACTAGCGGGGTCCTACGAGCAGTACTTC.